A selection of T cell receptor beta chains follows, all from one sample in a study of blood T cells in healthy people across ages. One entry per CDR3 protein, called by TCRdb with MiXCR from the 5' RACE reads. The table lists hundreds of thousands of distinct CDR3 sequences, roughly 41% of them singletons, with about 32% in the top ten. The sample comprised blood. The receptors were gathered from an elderly man in good health. CDR3s include the opening cysteine and the closing phenylalanine or tryptophan.

length: 16; V: TRBV7-2; CDR3: CASSQGGLAGDYEQYF
length: 15; V: TRBV15; CDR3: CATSVRDRGLFEQFF
length: 16; V: TRBV20-1; CDR3: CSAGTSGTLSTDTQYF
length: 16; V: TRBV20-1; CDR3: CSARDLTSGRPNEQFF
length: 14; V: TRBV20-1; CDR3: CSADRTSGRNEQYF
length: 15; V: TRBV5-1; CDR3: CASSLDGRGWTEAFF
length: 14; V: TRBV9; CDR3: CASSVGPNSYEQYF
length: 13; V: TRBV5-1; CDR3: CASSLVEGYEQYF
length: 15; V: TRBV5-6; CDR3: CASSLPGTGQETQYF
length: 12; V: TRBV12-3/TRBV12-4; CDR3: CASSLEPNEQYF
length: 15; V: TRBV28; CDR3: CASSFGNRGDYGYTF
length: 15; V: TRBV20-1; CDR3: CSARAGGSNTGELFF
length: 10; V: TRBV29-1; CDR3: CSVIVHEQYF
length: 19; V: TRBV21-1; CDR3: CASSAEGEAGGQDRYEQYF
length: 13; V: TRBV20-1; CDR3: CSATVGGISEAFF
length: 12; V: TRBV20-1; CDR3: CSVPGQQETQYF
length: 15; V: TRBV6-1; CDR3: CASSIEMGRGYEQYF
length: 17; V: TRBV27; CDR3: CASSLKPGLAGRVEQYF
length: 14; V: TRBV5-1; CDR3: CASSLVGVNEKLFF
length: 15; V: TRBV10-3; CDR3: CAISGGPSSYNGQFF
length: 13; V: TRBV7-8; CDR3: CASSPIPKNIQYF
length: 14; V: TRBV5-1; CDR3: CASSTRGQDCEQYF